Below are 19 T cell receptor beta chains sequenced from a single sample in a study of cytomegalovirus exposure and HLA in healthy donors. Profiled with immunoSEQ multiplex PCR; TCRdb holds only in-frame clones, not every one. This sample has 330,000 or so clones; roughly 90% occur once, and the top ten carry 0.84%. Sequenced sample: PBMCs. These receptors were obtained from a woman under 30 in good health and CMV-seronegative.

The CDR3 here is CASSPGGARAYEQYF. The CDR3 DNA sequence: TGTGCCAGCAGCCCGGGGGGAGCGAGAGCCTACGAGCAGTACTTC. The V call is TRBV7-2, the J call TRBJ2-7, with TRBD2 identical over 7 bases. The CDR3 has 15 amino acids. Per the germline V gene, CDR1 is SGHTA and CDR2 is FQGNSA. The ends lost 5 bases at V and 2 bases at J; junction bases unmatched: 9.

The V and J genes are TRBV7-2 and TRBJ1-1; tentative D call: TRBD1 (6 bases). Trimming took off 5 bases at V and 4 bases at J, with 11 bases between the two ends. Germline V gene lookup returns CDR1 SGHTA and CDR2 FQGNSA. The CDR3 runs to 13 residues. CDR3 region: CASSIQGGTEAFF. The CDR3 DNA reads TGTGCCAGCAGCATACAGGGTGGCACTGAAGCTTTCTTT.

The rearrangement links TRBV19 to TRBJ2-1; D might be TRBD2 (6 bases). V was cut by 1 base and J by 4 bases, with 8 bases left in between. The germline CDR1 and CDR2 sequences are LNHDA and SQIVND (reference sequence). The CDR3 totals 14 residues. CDR3 region: CASSIAGVYNEQFF. CDR3 in DNA: TGTGCCAGTAGTATAGCGGGAGTATACAATGAGCAGTTCTTC.

The CDR3 sequence: CASSREGLHQWRSDSEQFF. DNA for the CDR3: TGTGCCAGCAGCAGGGAGGGACTTCACCAGTGGCGTTCGGACAGTGAGCAGTTCTTC. The rearrangement joins TRBV5-4 to TRBJ2-1, with D possibly being TRBD2 (7 bases). The CDR3 is 19 amino acids. The V and J ends lost 4 bases and 9 bases respectively, with 32 bases between them. The germline CDR1 and CDR2 sequences are SGHNT and YYREEE (reference sequence).

This chain uses TRBV2 with TRBJ2-5; D is undetermined. V was trimmed by 2 bases and J by 2 bases, leaving 12 bases between them. The CDR3 runs 15 residues. Per the germline V gene, CDR1 is SNHLY and CDR2 is FYNNEI. CDR3 sequence: CASSESATLQETQYF. The CDR3 DNA follows: TGTGCCAGCAGTGAATCAGCTACACTACAAGAGACCCAGTACTTC.

The chain uses TRBV18 and TRBJ1-5; 11 bases align to TRBD1. V trimming: 3 bases; J trimming: 2 bases; junction bases outside the gene matches: 12. This CDR3 is built from 19 residues. Looked up from germline, CDR1 is KGHSH and CDR2 is LQKENI. CDR3 in amino acids: CASSPTSGQGAVGNQPQHF. CDR3 bases: TGTGCCAGCTCACCGACCTCAGGACAGGGGGCGGTTGGCAATCAGCCCCAGCATTTT.

The chain carries TRBV9 and TRBJ2-7, with 10 bases aligning to TRBD2. Germline loops: CDR1 SGDLS, CDR2 YYNGEE. The CDR3 is 15 amino acids. Trimming cost V 4 bases and J 5 bases; bases outside gene matches: 9. CDR3 sequence reads: CASSPQGLAADEQYF. The CDR3 DNA follows: TGTGCCAGCAGCCCCCAAGGACTAGCGGCGGACGAGCAGTACTTC.

CDR3 in amino acids: CASSFAGEGSMNTEAFF. In DNA form, the CDR3 reads TGTGCCAGCAGCTTCGCAGGGGAGGGATCCATGAACACTGAAGCTTTCTTT. The chain couples TRBV13 to TRBJ1-1, with D tentatively TRBD1 (6 bases). This CDR3 has 17 amino acids. Germline-derived CDR1 and CDR2 are PRHDT and FYEKMQ (reference sequence). The V gene lost 3 bases and the J gene lost 0 bases, with 17 bases spanning the gap.

This sequence joins TRBV4-3 and TRBJ2-1; 9 bases agree with TRBD2. Germline V CDR1 and CDR2: LGHNA, YSLEER. The junction had 10 bases not matched to a gene; V was cut back by 3 bases and J by 7 bases. The CDR3 spans 16 residues. The CDR3 bases are TGCGCCAGCAGCCACCCGCGGGAGGGCTTGTATAATGAGCAGTTCTTC. As protein: CASSHPREGLYNEQFF.

The V call is TRBV29-1, the J call TRBJ2-4; possible D gene TRBD2, 5 bases. V was shortened by 4 bases and J by 0 bases, with 10 bases between the two germline ends. Germline V gene data show CDR1 as SQVTM and CDR2 as ANQGSEA. The length of the CDR3 is 14 residues. The CDR3 region is CSVVRGTAKNIQYF. The CDR3, as DNA: TGCAGCGTTGTTCGGGGAACAGCCAAAAACATTCAGTACTTC. Drawing the rest from reference TRBV29-1 and TRBJ2-4, the complete variable domain is SAVISQKPSRDICQRGTSLTIQCQVDSQVTMMFWYRQQPGQSLTLIATANQGSEATYESGFVIDKFPISRPNLTFSTLTVSNMSPEDSSIYLCSVVRGTAKNIQYFGAGTRLSVL.

V and J are TRBV10-3 and TRBJ2-1; 9 bases match TRBD2. Germline CDR1 is ENHRY and CDR2 is SYGVKD. The CDR3 is 16 amino acids. The V gene end was trimmed by 4 bases and the J gene end by 0 bases; junction bases not matched to a gene: 4. The CDR3 is CAISALAGSSYNEQFF. CDR3 bases: TGTGCCATCAGTGCTCTAGCGGGGAGCTCCTACAATGAGCAGTTCTTC.

The rearrangement uses TRBV29-1 and TRBJ2-7; D perhaps matches TRBD2 (5 bases). The CDR3 is 15 residues long. Between the trimmed V and J ends, which lost 2 bases and 3 bases, there was a span of 17 bases. Looked up from germline, CDR1 is SQVTM and CDR2 is ANQGSEA. CDR3 bases: TGCAGCGTTGAAAGCCCCGGGATCGAGGGCTACGAGCAGTACTTC. Protein sequence: CSVESPGIEGYEQYF.

With respect to this clone: Germline and junction disagree at one end, which may indicate a read error. The chain joins TRBV11-2 to TRBJ2-7, with TRBD1 matching over 7 bases. This CDR3 comprises 14 residues. CDR1 is SGHAT, CDR2 FQNNGV, per germline. CDR3 sequence reads: CASSSRHTRTGAGF. CDR3 coding DNA: TGTGCCAGCAGCTCTCGCCACACCCGGACAGGAGCCGGATTC. Filled out from reference TRBV11-2 and TRBJ2-7, the complete variable domain reads EAGVAQSPRYKIIEKRQSVAFWCNPISGHATLYWYQQILGQGPKLLIQFQNNGVVDDSQLPKDRFSAERLKGVDSTLKIQPAKLEDSAVYLCASSSRHTRTGAGFGPGTRLTVT.

The J gene is TRBJ1-4, the V gene TRBV2; maybe TRBD1 (6 bases). Germline V gives CDR1 SNHLY, CDR2 FYNNEI. The CDR3 extends over 13 amino acids. Trimming took 6 bases from V and 5 from J, leaving 10 bases between them. In nucleotides, the CDR3 is TGTGCCAGCAGAGCAGGGGTCAATGAAAAACTGTTTTTT. The encoded protein is CASRAGVNEKLFF.

The rearrangement links TRBV10-1 to TRBJ2-1, with 7 bases matching TRBD2. The V gene end was trimmed by 7 bases and the J gene end by 0 bases; junction bases not matched to a gene: 24. This CDR3 region has 21 residues. Germline CDR1 reads WNHNN; CDR2 reads SYGVQD (reference sequence). The chain's CDR3 is CASKSLIGREWYSGSYNEQFF. CDR3 coding DNA: TGCGCCAGCAAATCCTTGATAGGGCGGGAGTGGTACTCGGGCTCCTACAATGAGCAGTTCTTC.

The chain uses TRBV6-1 and TRBJ1-1; TRBD1 matches 7 bases. This CDR3 is built from 14 residues. Losses at the gene ends were 6 bases for V and 1 base for J; bases not matched to a gene: 5. The germline V gene has CDR1 MNHNS and CDR2 SASEGT. In nucleotides, the CDR3 is TGTGCCAGCAGGGGAAGACAGGGGAACACTGAAGCTTTCTTT. Translated, it gives CASRGRQGNTEAFF.

This clone was seen a handful of times. This chain connects TRBV5-4 to TRBJ1-2; D might be TRBD1 (5 bases). The CDR3 is 13 residues long. Per the germline V gene, CDR1 is SGHNT and CDR2 is YYREEE (reference sequence). Trimming removed 0 bases at V and 8 bases at J, with 11 bases between. CDR3 DNA sequence: TGTGCCAGCAGCTTGGATGGGACTGGCGGCTACACCTTC. Translating gives CASSLDGTGGYTF.

J is TRBJ1-1 and V is TRBV14; possibly TRBD1 for D (6 bases). V lost 5 bases to trimming and J lost 5 bases, with 9 bases between them. Germline CDR1 SGHDN, CDR2 FVKESK. This CDR3 comprises 12 residues. CDR3 bases: TGTGCCAGCAGCGGACAGTGGACTGAAGCTTTCTTT. Its protein product is CASSGQWTEAFF.

V is TRBV30 and J is TRBJ2-7; the D gene is possibly TRBD2 (5 bases). V gave up 0 bases and J gave up 2 bases, with 14 bases separating them. This CDR3 contains 15 residues. The germline V gene encodes CDR1 GTSNPN and CDR2 SVGIG (reference sequence). CDR3 sequence reads: CAWSVPQRQAYEQYF. As DNA, the CDR3 is TGTGCCTGGAGTGTACCCCAGCGGCAAGCCTACGAGCAGTACTTC.